Listed below are T cell receptor beta chains from one sample, sequenced in a study of blood T cell repertoires in COVID-19. The repertoire was sequenced with immunoSEQ multiplex PCR; TCRdb's copy has only in-frame clones and lacks some. The sample lists around 70,000 clones, around 80% seen once, with 4.8% in the top ten. Sequencing was done on a sample of peripheral blood. The receptor source for this set is a woman older than 75 with active or convalescent COVID-19. Each CDR3 is given with its conserved first and last residue. A D gene is named only where the DNA matches it firmly. Clone size is shown for a subset of rows, as once, few, many or a class of expanded clone.

J gene,D gene,clone size,V gene,CDR3 DNA,CDR3 protein
TRBJ2-3,TRBD1,.,TRBV7-3,TGTGCCAGCAGCTCTGACAGGGGGCTGGCTACAGATACGCAGTATTTT,CASSSDRGLATDTQYF
TRBJ1-5,TRBD1,few,TRBV11-2,TGTGCCAGCAGCTTAGGGACAGGGGTGAATCAGCCCCAGCATTTT,CASSLGTGVNQPQHF
TRBJ1-6,.,.,TRBV5-1,TGCGCCAGCAGCTTGGCGGGGGTGGGGGTTTCACCCCTCCACTTT,CASSLAGVGVSPLHF
TRBJ2-1,TRBD1,.,TRBV5-1,TGCGCCAGCAGCTGGGGACAGGGGAGGATGGACAATGAGCAGTTCTTC,CASSWGQGRMDNEQFF
TRBJ2-2,.,.,TRBV7-2,TGTGCCAGCAGCCGCCAGGGGACGAACACCGGGGAGCTGTTTTTT,CASSRQGTNTGELFF
TRBJ1-5,.,.,TRBV12-3/TRBV12-4,TGTGCCAGCAGTTTTGTGGAGAATCAGCCCCAGCATTTT,CASSFVENQPQHF
TRBJ2-7,.,.,TRBV3-1/TRBV3-2,TGTGCCAGCAGCCAAAGGTTTACGGGAGTTTCCGTGGAGCAGTACTTC,CASSQRFTGVSVEQYF
TRBJ1-5,TRBD1,.,TRBV2,TGTGCCAGCAGTTTGGTACAGGGGTATAGCAATCAGCCCCAGCATTTT,CASSLVQGYSNQPQHF
TRBJ2-7,TRBD1,.,TRBV18,TGTGCCAGCTCCCGGACAGGGGACCTTGCCGAGCAGTACTTC,CASSRTGDLAEQYF
TRBJ1-5,.,.,TRBV20-1,TGCAGTGCTAGTAAGAGTAGTGATCAGCCCCAGCATTTT,CSASKSSDQPQHF
TRBJ2-1,TRBD2,.,TRBV29-1,TGCAGCGAATCAGCTAGCGGGGGGGCTGGTGAGCAATTCTTC,CSESASGGAGEQFF
TRBJ1-1,TRBD1,.,TRBV6-1,TGTGCCAGCAGTGACCAGGGGGCTAGGAACACTGAAGCTTTCTTT,CASSDQGARNTEAFF
TRBJ1-3,.,.,TRBV7-9,TGTGCCAGCAGCATTACAGGGTCCTCTGGAAACACCATATATTTT,CASSITGSSGNTIYF
TRBJ2-1,TRBD2,.,TRBV11-2,TGTGCCAGCAGTCCGGGACTAGTACGAGAGCAGCAGTTCTTC,CASSPGLVREQQFF
TRBJ2-3,.,.,TRBV10-3,TGTGCCATCAGTTCCGGGTCGACCACAGATACGCAGTATTTT,CAISSGSTTDTQYF
TRBJ2-7,.,.,TRBV11-2,TGTGCCAGCAGCTTAGCTTCAAACCCTACCTACGAGCAGTACTTC,CASSLASNPTYEQYF
TRBJ1-2,.,.,TRBV7-9,TGTGCCAGCAGCCTTACAGGGACCTATGGCTACACCTTC,CASSLTGTYGYTF
TRBJ2-7,TRBD1,.,TRBV18,TGTGCCAGCTCACCCGGGACAGGGGGCGAAGGGCAGTACTTC,CASSPGTGGEGQYF
TRBJ2-3,TRBD1,.,TRBV7-2,TGTGCCAGCAGCTTAGCAGGGACAGGGACTAGCACAGATACGCAGTATTTT,CASSLAGTGTSTDTQYF
TRBJ1-2,TRBD1,.,TRBV3-1/TRBV3-2,TGTGCCAGCAGCCGACGGGGGGGACAGGGCTATGGCTACACCTTC,CASSRRGGQGYGYTF
TRBJ1-4,.,once,TRBV10-1,TGCGCCAGCAGTCCGGCAAAACAGGGTGCTAATGAAAAACTGTTTTTT,CASSPAKQGANEKLFF
TRBJ1-2,TRBD1,.,TRBV23-1,TGCGCCAGCAGTCACCGGGGGACAGGGGCTTATGGCTACACCTTC,CASSHRGTGAYGYTF
TRBJ1-2,.,.,TRBV6-5,TGTGCCAGCAGTTATGACTTAAACTATGGCTACACCTTC,CASSYDLNYGYTF
TRBJ2-1,TRBD2,.,TRBV9,TGTGCCAGCAGCGCCGGGGGGGCCGATGAGCAGTTCTTC,CASSAGGADEQFF
TRBJ1-1,.,.,TRBV7-2,TGTGCCAGCAGCCCAATGAGTGAAGCTTTCTTT,CASSPMSEAFF
TRBJ2-3,TRBD1,.,TRBV5-5,TGTGCCAGCAGCTCCCGGACAGGGGGCGCGGTATATACGCAGTATTTT,CASSSRTGGAVYTQYF
TRBJ1-4,TRBD1,.,TRBV6-1,TGTGCCAGCAGTGAGGACAGGGGTAATGAAAAACTGTTTTTT,CASSEDRGNEKLFF
TRBJ2-5,.,.,TRBV11-1,TGTGCCAGCAGCATACAGGGTGGGGGTGAGACCCAGTACTTC,CASSIQGGGETQYF
TRBJ1-2,.,.,TRBV2,TGTGCCAGCAGTGAAGCGGGCAGGTCGGGGGGGAACTATGGCTACACCTTC,CASSEAGRSGGNYGYTF
TRBJ1-5,.,.,TRBV6-1,TGTGCCAGCAGTGATTGGGTCGTAATAGCCCAGCCCCAGCATTTT,CASSDWVVIAQPQHF
TRBJ2-7,.,.,TRBV28,TGTGCCAGCAGTTTAAGGAGGGAACTGTACTTC,CASSLRRELYF
TRBJ2-5,.,.,TRBV2,TGTGCCAGCAGTGACGGGCAGGGGGGAAAAGAGACCCAGTACTTC,CASSDGQGGKETQYF
TRBJ2-3,.,.,TRBV5-5,TGTGCCAGCAGTTACAAAGGGACAACTAGCACAGATACGCAGTATTTT,CASSYKGTTSTDTQYF
TRBJ1-1,.,.,TRBV5-4,TGTGCCAGCAGCTTGGACTTGAACACTGAAGCTTTCTTT,CASSLDLNTEAFF
TRBJ2-7,TRBD2,.,TRBV23-1,TGCGCCACCCCAGGGTACGGGGGGCTAGCGGGAGGATTACCCTACGAGCAGTACTTC,CATPGYGGLAGGLPYEQYF
TRBJ2-3,.,.,TRBV14,TGTGCCAGCAGCCAAGACAGGGCCCTCACAGATACGCAGTATTTT,CASSQDRALTDTQYF
TRBJ2-2,.,.,TRBV5-4,TGTGCCAGCAGCAACGACTATCTCGGGGAGCTGTTTTTT,CASSNDYLGELFF
TRBJ1-4,.,.,TRBV11-2,TGTGCCAGCAGCCCGACGGGAACTGGACGGTCTAATGAAAAACTGTTTTTT,CASSPTGTGRSNEKLFF
TRBJ2-3,.,.,TRBV7-2,TGTGCCAGCAGCTTAAGGGCGGGAAGGCCTAGCACAGATACGCAGTATTTT,CASSLRAGRPSTDTQYF
TRBJ2-5,.,.,TRBV4-2,TGTGCCAGCAGCTCCACCGACAGTCAAGAGACCCAGTACTTC,CASSSTDSQETQYF
TRBJ2-3,TRBD2,once,TRBV4-3,TGCGCCAGCAGCCAAGAGGGAGGGCCGACAGATACGCAGTATTTT,CASSQEGGPTDTQYF
TRBJ2-3,.,few,TRBV10-3,TGTGCCATCAGTGGGAGAGATACGCAGTATTTT,CAISGRDTQYF
TRBJ2-7,TRBD2,.,TRBV6-2/TRBV6-3,TGTGCCAGCAGTTACTCCGGGACTAGCGCCTACGAGCAGTACTTC,CASSYSGTSAYEQYF
TRBJ2-7,.,.,TRBV27,TGTGCCAGCAGTTTAGTACAGAACTCCTACGAGCAGTACTTC,CASSLVQNSYEQYF
TRBJ1-5,.,few,TRBV5-1,TGCGCCAGCATTATCCTCGAGGAGCAGCCCCAGCATTTT,CASIILEEQPQHF
TRBJ1-4,.,.,TRBV7-9,TGTGCCAGCAGCCGCACCGGCGGTGAAAAACTGTTTTTT,CASSRTGGEKLFF